This TCR beta chain was sequenced for a study of cytomegalovirus exposure and HLA in healthy donors. Looking at the study overall: An analysis done earlier identified about 120 million unique TCR beta sequences from about 179 million T cells.

With regard to this clone: The antigen is not known.

The germline V and J ends were trimmed by 2 bases and 4 bases, with 6 bases remaining between them. CDR1 is SGHDN and CDR2 is FVKESK in the germline V gene. The CDR3 totals 12 residues. Points from the study as a whole: A list of 150 or so TCR beta chains associated with cytomegalovirus was given.

Primers included in the PCR were 60 Vbeta and 13 Jbeta primers. Sequenced by immunoSEQ multiplex PCR; TCRdb stores in-frame clones only, minus some. The data show about 110,000 clones, about 64% seen once. The source material was PBMCs. The rearrangement joins TRBV14 to TRBJ2-7; D remains ambiguous. This clonotype was obtained from a female donor in good health and CMV-seronegative. The CDR3 DNA sequence: TGTGCCAGCAGCCAAACGAGGTACGAGCAGTACTTC. This sequence encodes CASSQTRYEQYF. Complete variable domain (other parts from reference TRBV14 and TRBJ2-7): EAGVTQFPSHSVIEKGQTVTLRCDPISGHDNLYWYRRVMGKEIKFLLHFVKESKQDESGMPNNRFLAERTGGTYSTLKVQPAELEDSGVYFCASSQTRYEQYFGPGTRLTVT.